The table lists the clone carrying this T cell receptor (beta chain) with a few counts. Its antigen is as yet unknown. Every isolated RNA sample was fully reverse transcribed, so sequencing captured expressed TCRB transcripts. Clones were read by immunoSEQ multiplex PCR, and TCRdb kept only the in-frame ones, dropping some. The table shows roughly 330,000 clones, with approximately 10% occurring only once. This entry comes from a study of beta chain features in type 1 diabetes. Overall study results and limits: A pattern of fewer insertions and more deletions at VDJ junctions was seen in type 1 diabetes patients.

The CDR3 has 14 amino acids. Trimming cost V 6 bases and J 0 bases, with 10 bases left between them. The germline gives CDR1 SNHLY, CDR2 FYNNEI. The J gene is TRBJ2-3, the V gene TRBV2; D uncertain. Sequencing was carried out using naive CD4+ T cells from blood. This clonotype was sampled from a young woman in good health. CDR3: CASRGSTSTDTQYF. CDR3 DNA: TGTGCCAGCAGGGGCAGCACTAGCACAGATACGCAGTATTTT.